This TCR beta chain was documented in a study of post-analysis software for immune sequencing data. Overall study: Recorded subtypes: relapsing-remitting, secondary progressive, progressive-relapsing; some patients unannotated. Study-level points and caveats: Significantly decreased normalized Chao1 diversity was recorded for multiple sclerosis patients relative to controls. Four or five TRBV segments, including TRBV5-6, TRBV5-1 and TRBV20-1, were more frequent in patients than controls.

This clonotype was observed a handful of times. Antigen: not known. With V trimmed by 6 bases and J by 2 bases, 10 bases remained unmatched. CDR3 length: 16 amino acids. Researchers reported that TCR beta cDNA libraries carried unique molecular identifiers. The yield from approximately 1 to 10 million T cells was 500,000 or so cDNA molecules in total. TCRdb independently ran MiXCR on the PCR reads; one entry per CDR3 protein. The sample includes about 820,000 distinct CDR3 sequences, approximately 53% of them seen just once. Input material: blood. This TCR was recovered from a girl aged 10 to 17 with multiple sclerosis. J is TRBJ1-2 and V is TRBV12-3 or TRBV12-4; TRBD1 matches at 9 bases. The DNA of the CDR3 is TGTGCCAGCAGCCCCGGGACAGGGTTTGGAAACTATGGCTACACCTTC. It translates to CASSPGTGFGNYGYTF.